The 30 T cell receptor beta chains below come from one sample, sequenced in a study of blood T cell repertoires in COVID-19. Some clones are missing from TCRdb's copy, which holds only in-frame ones; the method was immunoSEQ multiplex PCR. The data contain under 150,000 clones, approximately 85% of them singletons. The sequenced sample was peripheral blood. The receptors were gathered from a human donor in a cohort sampled during active COVID-19.

A few counts support this clone. Written as DNA, the CDR3 is TGTGCCAGTACAGGGACAGAAGGAGCTGGGGCCAACGTCCTGACTTTC. It encodes CASTGTEGAGANVLTF. This chain uses TRBV19 with TRBJ2-6; 7 nucleotides line up with TRBD1. V lost 7 bases to trimming and J lost 2 bases; unmatched junction nucleotides: 8. Germline V gene sequence: CDR1 LNHDA, CDR2 SQIVND (reference sequence). There are 16 residues in the CDR3. Looking up the rest from reference TRBV19 and TRBJ2-6 gives the full variable domain: DGGITQSPKYLFRKEGQNVTLSCEQNLNHDAMYWYRQDPGQGLRLIYYSQIVNDFQKGDIAEGYSVSREKKESFPLTVTSAQKNPTAFYLCASTGTEGAGANVLTFGAGSRLTVL.

The chain couples TRBV4-3 to TRBJ2-5; maybe TRBD1 (7 bases). CDR1 is LGHNA and CDR2 is YSLEER in the germline V gene. CDR3 length: 16 residues. V dropped 2 bases and J dropped 4 bases, with 17 bases sitting between them. The CDR3 spells CASSQSSRGVGETQYF. CDR3 coding DNA: TGCGCCAGCAGCCAAAGTAGCAGGGGGGTTGGAGAGACCCAGTACTTC.

The chain has TRBV11-2 and TRBJ2-5; 11 bases match TRBD2. V shed 5 bases, J shed 5 bases, and the junction held 4 bases outside the gene matches. This CDR3 has 14 residues. Germline V gene data show CDR1 as SGHAT and CDR2 as FQNNGV. The CDR3 nucleotides read TGTGCCAGCAGCCCTAGCGGGGGGTGGGAGACCCAGTACTTC. Translating it yields CASSPSGGWETQYF.

This sequence joins TRBV5-4 and TRBJ1-2; 8 nucleotides match TRBD1. Losses at the gene ends were 2 bases for V and 4 bases for J; bases not matched to a gene: 1. Germline V gives CDR1 SGHNT, CDR2 YYREEE (reference sequence). There are 13 residues in the CDR3. The DNA of the CDR3 is TGTGCCAGCAGCTTACAGGGGGGCTATGGCTACACCTTC. It specifies CASSLQGGYGYTF.

This clone appeared a few times. The sample has other DNA sequences that encode this CDR3 too. The gene calls are TRBV19 and TRBJ1-2; the D is unclear. The CDR3 extends over 13 amino acids. Germline loops: CDR1 LNHDA, CDR2 SQIVND (reference sequence). V was cut by 1 base and J by 6 bases, with 9 bases left in between. The CDR3 coding sequence is TGTGCCAGTAGTATAGGTCGCGGAAATGGCTACACCTTC. It yields the protein CASSIGRGNGYTF.

With respect to this clone: The sample carries other DNA sequences with the same CDR3. The chain recombines TRBV9 with TRBJ1-2; 8 nucleotides align to TRBD1. The CDR3 spans 13 residues. Looked up from germline, CDR1 is SGDLS and CDR2 is YYNGEE. V shed 3 bases and J 4 bases; nucleotides not matched to a gene: 2. DNA for the CDR3: TGTGCCAGCAGCGCAGGGACAGGCTATGGCTACACCTTC. Protein product: CASSAGTGYGYTF.

The J gene is TRBJ1-1, the V gene TRBV27; 8 bases align to TRBD1. Germline CDR1 is MNHEY and CDR2 is SMNVEV (reference sequence). The J segment lost 5 bases and the V segment lost 0 bases, leaving 11 bases of the junction unmatched. The CDR3 sequence is 17 residues long. The CDR3 here is CASSLSKGQGGWTEAFF. The CDR3 nucleotides read TGTGCCAGCAGTTTATCCAAAGGACAGGGAGGATGGACTGAAGCTTTCTTT.

The chain is built from TRBV5-1 and TRBJ2-7; unclear D gene. Per germline, CDR1 SGHRS and CDR2 YFSETQ. CDR3 size: 14 residues. With 3 bases removed from V and 5 bases from J, the gap between germline ends came to 15 bases. This CDR3 is CASSSGLKTDEQYV. In DNA form, the CDR3 reads TGCGCCAGCAGCTCCGGGTTGAAAACTGACGAGCAGTACGTC.

The CDR3 sequence: CASSFSGTSVAYNEQFF. CDR3 nucleotides: TGTGCCAGCAGCTTTTCCGGGACTAGCGTCGCCTACAATGAGCAGTTCTTC. The V gene is TRBV5-5, the J gene TRBJ2-1; TRBD2 agrees at 10 bases. The CDR3 extends over 17 amino acids. Germline loops: CDR1 SGHKS, CDR2 YYEKEE (reference sequence). V trimming: 2 bases; J trimming: 2 bases; junction bases outside the gene matches: 7.

V is TRBV7-6 and J is TRBJ2-3; 8 bases align to TRBD2. The V gene's germline CDR1 is SGHVS and CDR2 FNYEAQ. The CDR3 loop spans 18 amino acids. Unmatched junction bases numbered 15, after V lost 5 bases and J lost 2 bases. CDR3 in amino acids: CASSPALVSGGLTDTQYF. The CDR3 DNA reads TGTGCCAGCAGCCCCGCTCTCGTCAGCGGGGGCCTCACAGATACGCAGTATTTT.

The chain is built from TRBV7-9 and TRBJ1-6; no clear D gene. CDR1 is SEHNR and CDR2 is FQNEAQ in the germline V gene (reference sequence). V lost 1 base and J 2 bases, leaving 6 bases between the germline ends. The CDR3 loop spans 15 amino acids. CDR3 nucleotide sequence: TGTGCCAGCAGCTTAGACAGAGCCTATAATTCACCCCTCCACTTT. Amino acids: CASSLDRAYNSPLHF. Full variable domain (missing parts from reference TRBV7-9 and TRBJ1-6): DTGVSQNPRHKITKRGQNVTFRCDPISEHNRLYWYRQTLGQGPEFLTYFQNEAQLEKSRLLSDRFSAERPKGSFSTLEIQRTEQGDSAMYLCASSLDRAYNSPLHFGNGTRLTVT.

The chain combines TRBV27 with TRBJ1-1; 7 nucleotides align to TRBD1. The trim removed 3 bases at V and 11 bases at J, leaving 6 bases unmatched. Germline CDR1 is MNHEY and CDR2 is SMNVEV (reference sequence). CDR3 length: 12 residues. CDR3 protein: CASSFPQGEAFF. The CDR3, as DNA: TGTGCCAGCAGTTTCCCTCAGGGGGAGGCTTTCTTT.

This clone showed up just a few times. This rearrangement joins TRBV6-2 or TRBV6-3 to TRBJ1-4, with D possibly matching TRBD1 (5 bases). Germline V gene data show CDR1 as MNHEY and CDR2 as SVGEGT. V lost 6 bases and J 4 bases, leaving 12 bases between the germline ends. The CDR3 consists of 14 residues. In DNA, the CDR3 is TGTGCCAGCAGCCACATCCAGGGTAATGAAAAACTGTTTTTT. Protein: CASSHIQGNEKLFF.

This chain connects TRBV27 to TRBJ1-3; 7 bases align to TRBD1. Germline V lookup: CDR1 MNHEY, CDR2 SMNVEV (reference sequence). Trimming removed 5 bases from V and 2 bases from J; junction bases left unmatched: 6. This CDR3 comprises 15 residues. The CDR3 spells CASSLQGPPGNTIYF. In DNA, the CDR3 is TGTGCCAGCAGTCTACAGGGGCCTCCTGGAAACACCATATATTTT.

The chain carries TRBV7-2 and TRBJ1-3, with TRBD1 matching 7 bases. Germline assignment: CDR1 SGHTA and CDR2 FQGNSA. The CDR3 sequence is 15 residues long. J lost 0 bases, V lost 5 bases, and 4 bases had no gene match. For the CDR3, the DNA is TGTGCCAGCAGCCCGGACAGGTTCTCTGGAAACACCATATATTTT. Protein product: CASSPDRFSGNTIYF.

The chain uses TRBV4-3 and TRBJ1-6; D unclear. The germline V gene has CDR1 LGHNA and CDR2 YSLEER. This CDR3 region has 14 residues. With 6 bases removed from V and 9 bases from J, the gap between germline ends came to 15 bases. The CDR3 sequence: CASRTSKGGSPLHF. CDR3 in DNA: TGCGCCAGCAGGACTTCGAAAGGAGGTTCACCCCTCCACTTT.

This chain joins TRBV11-3 and TRBJ2-1; D is possibly TRBD2 (6 bases). The V end was cut by 1 base, the J end by 6 bases, with 19 bases between. Germline values: CDR1 SGHNT, CDR2 YENEEA. The CDR3 has 17 residues. DNA for the CDR3: TGTGCCAGCAGCTTAGTCGGGGGAGGACTACTCTTCAATGAGCAGTTCTTC. It encodes CASSLVGGGLLFNEQFF.

This clone was seen more than once but under ten times. The chain combines TRBV19 with TRBJ2-2; a weak D match, TRBD2 (5 bases). Germline V gives CDR1 LNHDA, CDR2 SQIVND (reference sequence). There are 14 residues in the CDR3. V lost 9 bases to trimming and J lost 6 bases, with 17 bases between them. As DNA, the CDR3 is TGTGCCAGCAACCTAAACGAGGGAGCCGGGGAGCTGTTTTTT. This encodes CASNLNEGAGELFF.

The gene calls are TRBV4-3 and TRBJ2-1; 13 nucleotides match TRBD2. The germline gives CDR1 LGHNA, CDR2 YSLEER. The length of the CDR3 is 13 residues. Losses at the gene ends were 3 bases for V and 14 bases for J; bases not matched to a gene: 4. CDR3 bases: TGCGCCAGCAGCCAGGGACTAGCGGGAAGAAAGTTCTTC. Translating gives CASSQGLAGRKFF.

The count of this clone is one. V usage is TRBV6-6 and J usage is TRBJ1-5; TRBD1 matches 10 bases. V was pared by 5 bases and J by 3 bases, with 7 bases of the junction left unmatched. The CDR3 runs to 16 residues. CDR1 MNHNY and CDR2 SVGAGI come from the germline V gene (reference sequence). CDR3 residues: CASSRQTGGVNQPQHF. In nucleotides, the CDR3 is TGTGCCAGCAGTCGTCAGACAGGGGGCGTCAATCAGCCCCAGCATTTT.

The J gene is TRBJ2-1, the V gene TRBV7-2, with TRBD1 as a possible D gene (6 bases). This CDR3 is 15 amino acids long. The germline V gene encodes CDR1 SGHTA and CDR2 FQGNSA. V gave up 4 bases and J gave up 6 bases, with 16 bases separating them. The CDR3 nucleotides are TGTGCCAGCAGCTCCTCGACAGGAACGTTCAATGAGCAGTTCTTC. This sequence encodes CASSSSTGTFNEQFF.

J is TRBJ2-3 and V is TRBV7-6, with 7 nucleotides matching TRBD2. CDR3 length: 15 residues. Per the germline V gene, CDR1 is SGHVS and CDR2 is FNYEAQ. The V and J ends lost 1 base and 2 bases, in that order; junction bases with no gene match: 3. The CDR3 here is CASSLETSYTDTQYF. The CDR3 region has the DNA TGTGCCAGCAGCTTAGAGACTAGCTACACAGATACGCAGTATTTT.

The chain joins TRBV5-6 to TRBJ2-3, with 8 bases aligning to TRBD1. The V and J ends lost 1 base and 6 bases, in that order; junction bases with no gene match: 10. The CDR3 contains 16 residues. Germline V gives CDR1 SGHDT, CDR2 YYEEEE. CDR3 sequence (DNA): TGTGCCAGCAGCTTGAGGCCTCAGGGGGCGACGGATACGCAGTATTTT. Protein: CASSLRPQGATDTQYF.

J is TRBJ2-3 and V is TRBV18; a weak D match, TRBD1 (6 bases). Germline CDR1 reads KGHSH; CDR2 reads LQKENI. The CDR3 consists of 13 residues. V gave up 0 bases and J gave up 9 bases, with 10 bases separating them. For the CDR3, the DNA is TGTGCCAGCTCACCACCGGGACAACTAACGCAGTATTTT. Translated, it gives CASSPPGQLTQYF.

The rearrangement uses TRBV6-5 and TRBJ2-2; perhaps TRBD1 as D (5 bases). The V and J ends lost 6 bases and 5 bases respectively, with 10 bases between them. CDR1 and CDR2 (germline): MNHEY, SVGAGI. This CDR3 has 13 amino acids. The CDR3 here is CASSSQGTGELFF. CDR3 DNA: TGTGCCAGCAGCTCGCAGGGAACCGGGGAGCTGTTTTTT.

The genes are TRBV24-1 and TRBJ2-3, with a tentative D call TRBD1 (6 bases). This CDR3 comprises 14 residues. Trimming removed 9 bases at V and 3 bases at J, with 15 bases between. CDR1 is KGHDR and CDR2 is SFDVKD in the germline V gene. CDR3 bases: TGTGCCACCCGGGGACAACGTAGGACAGATACGCAGTATTTT. Its protein product is CATRGQRRTDTQYF.

The V and J genes are TRBV5-4 and TRBJ2-7; possibly TRBD1 for D (5 bases). From germline, CDR1 is SGHNT and CDR2 YYREEE (reference sequence). The V end was cut by 3 bases, the J end by 0 bases, with 13 bases between. The CDR3 runs 15 residues. In DNA, the CDR3 is TGTGCCAGCAGCTACTCACAGGAGACCTCCTACGAGCAGTACTTC. Its protein product is CASSYSQETSYEQYF.

This sequence joins TRBV5-4 and TRBJ2-3, with D maybe TRBD2 (5 bases). There are 16 residues in the CDR3. Germline CDR1 is SGHNT and CDR2 is YYREEE (reference sequence). Trimming pared 4 bases from V and 1 base from J, leaving 16 bases between. The CDR3 here is CASSPGSDSGTDTQYF. DNA for the CDR3: TGTGCCAGCAGCCCCGGTTCGGACTCCGGCACAGATACGCAGTATTTT.

The genes are TRBV6-4 and TRBJ2-2; D might be TRBD2 (5 bases). Germline V CDR1 and CDR2: MRHNA, SNTAGT. This CDR3 region has 14 residues. The V end lost 3 bases, the J end lost 1 base, and 6 bases lay between the germline ends. The CDR3 protein is CASSELGNTGELFF. Written as DNA, the CDR3 is TGTGCCAGCAGTGAACTAGGGAACACCGGGGAGCTGTTTTTT.

The V and J genes are TRBV7-9 and TRBJ2-7; 7 bases agree with TRBD2. Germline CDR1 reads SEHNR; CDR2 reads FQNEAQ (reference sequence). V shed 3 bases and J 9 bases; nucleotides not matched to a gene: 14. CDR3 length: 15 residues. The CDR3 DNA follows: TGTGCCAGCAGCTTGGCGGGAGTGGGTAGCGGTAGGCAGTACGTC. Translated, it gives CASSLAGVGSGRQYV.